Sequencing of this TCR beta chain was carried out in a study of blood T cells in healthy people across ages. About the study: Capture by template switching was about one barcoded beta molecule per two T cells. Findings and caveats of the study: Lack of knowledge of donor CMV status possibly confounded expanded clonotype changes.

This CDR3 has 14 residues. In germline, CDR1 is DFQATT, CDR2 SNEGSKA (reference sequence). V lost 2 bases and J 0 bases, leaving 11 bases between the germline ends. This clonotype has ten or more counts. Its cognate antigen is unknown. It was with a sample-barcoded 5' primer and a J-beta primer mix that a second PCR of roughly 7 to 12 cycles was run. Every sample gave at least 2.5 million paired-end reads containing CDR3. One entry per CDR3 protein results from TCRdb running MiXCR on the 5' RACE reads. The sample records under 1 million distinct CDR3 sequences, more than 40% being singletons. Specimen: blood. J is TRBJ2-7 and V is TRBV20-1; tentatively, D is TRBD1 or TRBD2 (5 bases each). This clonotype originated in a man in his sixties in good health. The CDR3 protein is CSARRDGPSYEQYF. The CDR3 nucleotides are TGCAGTGCTAGAAGGGACGGACCCTCCTACGAGCAGTACTTC.